A single sample gave rise to the 14 T cell receptor beta chains below, sequenced in a study of beta chain features in type 1 diabetes. Study observations and caveats: In all four CD4+ subsets, TCRB CDR3 length was significantly, moderately reduced in type 1 diabetes.

These receptors' antigens are unknown. Of the isolated RNA, all was reverse transcribed, and so the sequenced material was expressed TCRB transcripts. Produced via immunoSEQ multiplex PCR; TCRdb's table is partial and in-frame only. The sample yields roughly 100,000 clones, under 30% seen once. The source material was central memory CD4+ T cells from blood. The receptors stem from a young woman with type 1 diabetes.

This chain uses TRBV2 with TRBJ1-5; D call uncertain. V lost 3 bases and J lost 5, with 8 bases in between. Germline V gene lookup returns CDR1 SNHLY and CDR2 FYNNEI. This CDR3 has 13 residues. Here the CDR3 reads CASSDIKYQPQHF. CDR3 DNA sequence: TGTGCCAGCAGTGATATAAAATATCAGCCCCAGCATTTT.

This clone has just a few counts. This chain links TRBV15 with TRBJ2-7; TRBD2 matches 14 bases. The V segment lost 5 bases and the J segment 5 bases; nucleotides outside the gene matches: 5. Germline V lookup: CDR1 LNHNV, CDR2 YYDKDF (reference sequence). CDR3 size: 15 residues. The CDR3 sequence is CATSRRTSGRNEQYF. DNA of the CDR3: TGTGCCACCAGCCGCCGGACTAGCGGGAGGAACGAGCAGTACTTC.

This rearrangement joins TRBV19 to TRBJ1-1; TRBD1 agrees at 10 bases. The CDR3 consists of 13 residues. The germline V gene encodes CDR1 LNHDA and CDR2 SQIVND (reference sequence). Trimming at V came to 4 bases and at J to 6 bases, leaving 2 bases not matched to a gene. The CDR3 DNA reads TGTGCCAGTAGTAGACAGGGGGCGGCTGAAGCTTTCTTT. It translates to CASSRQGAAEAFF.

The chain employs TRBV7-2 and TRBJ2-7, with 13 nucleotides matching TRBD2. Trimming removed 4 bases from V and 5 bases from J; junction bases left unmatched: 5. Looked up from germline, CDR1 is SGHTA and CDR2 is FQGNSA. The CDR3 contains 15 residues. CDR3 amino acids: CASSSWTSGSNEQYF. CDR3 nucleotides: TGTGCCAGCAGCTCCTGGACTAGCGGGAGTAACGAGCAGTACTTC.

The genes are TRBV19 and TRBJ1-2; possible D gene TRBD1, 5 bases. CDR3 length: 15 amino acids. Germline-derived CDR1 and CDR2 are LNHDA and SQIVND (reference sequence). Trimming took 7 bases from V and 6 from J, leaving 21 bases between them. The CDR3 DNA is TGTGCCAGTACCGGCCCCGTTGGCCAGGGTCATGGCTACACCTTC. This codes for CASTGPVGQGHGYTF.

This chain links TRBV18 with TRBJ1-1; possible D gene TRBD1, 6 bases. The V gene lost 6 bases and the J gene lost 5 bases, with 16 bases spanning the gap. The CDR3 length is 14 residues. CDR1 and CDR2 (germline): KGHSH, LQKENI. The CDR3 region has the DNA TGTGCCAGCTCCGAGATTACAGGGCGGACTGAAGCTTTCTTT. Encoded protein: CASSEITGRTEAFF. The full variable domain, completed using reference TRBV18 and TRBJ1-1, is NAGVMQNPRHLVRRRGQEARLRCSPMKGHSHVYWYRQLPEEGLKFMVYLQKENIIDESGMPKERFSAEFPKEGPSILRIQQVVRGDSAAYFCASSEITGRTEAFFGQGTRLTVV.

This clone was counted a single time. The rearrangement joins TRBV27 to TRBJ1-2; 10 positions agree with TRBD1. In germline, CDR1 is MNHEY, CDR2 SMNVEV (reference sequence). The CDR3 runs to 16 residues. Trimming took 5 bases from V and 0 from J; bases not matched to a gene: 6. This chain's CDR3 is CASSPGQGTSNYGYTF. The CDR3 DNA follows: TGTGCCAGCAGTCCGGGACAGGGGACGTCTAACTATGGCTACACCTTC.

V is TRBV5-4 and J is TRBJ2-1; 11 bases map to TRBD2. The CDR3 loop spans 19 amino acids. V was pared by 0 bases and J by 0 bases, with 8 bases of the junction left unmatched. Per the germline V gene, CDR1 is SGHNT and CDR2 is YYREEE (reference sequence). As DNA, the CDR3 is TGTGCCAGCAGCTTGGGGGGACTAGCGGTAGGAGGCTCCTACAATGAGCAGTTCTTC. Its translation is CASSLGGLAVGGSYNEQFF.

This chain joins TRBV6-1 and TRBJ2-2, with D perhaps matching TRBD2 (5 bases). The CDR3 covers 13 residues. The germline V gene encodes CDR1 MNHNS and CDR2 SASEGT. Trimming took 7 bases from V and 8 from J, leaving 14 bases between them. The CDR3 sequence is CASMGSRRGELFF. The CDR3 DNA is TGTGCCAGCATGGGGAGTAGGAGAGGGGAGCTGTTTTTT.

This clone was counted between two and nine times. V usage is TRBV28 and J usage is TRBJ1-5; weak D call: TRBD1 (6 bases). Germline-derived CDR1 and CDR2 are MDHEN and SYDVKM. V dropped 4 bases and J dropped 2 bases, with 15 bases sitting between them. The CDR3 is 16 amino acids. CDR3 region: CASSSPSRGGNQPQHF. The CDR3 region has the DNA TGTGCCAGCAGTTCCCCCAGCAGGGGCGGCAATCAGCCCCAGCATTTT.

The genes are TRBV18 and TRBJ2-1, with 13 bases lining up with TRBD2. Per germline, CDR1 KGHSH and CDR2 LQKENI. After removal of 3 bases from V and 7 bases from J, the junction contained 6 bases not matched to a gene. The CDR3 loop spans 16 amino acids. The CDR3 is CASSPWTSGSRNEQFF. The DNA of the CDR3 is TGTGCCAGCTCACCGTGGACTAGCGGGAGTCGAAATGAGCAGTTCTTC.

This rearrangement joins TRBV30 to TRBJ1-1; D gene uncertain. The germline gives CDR1 GTSNPN, CDR2 SVGIG (reference sequence). V lost 1 base, J lost 0 bases, and 15 bases lay in between. The CDR3 contains 16 residues. The CDR3 here is CAWSGTTLSVNTEAFF. The CDR3 nucleotides read TGTGCCTGGAGTGGAACTACCTTGAGTGTGAACACTGAAGCTTTCTTT.

This clone is a singleton in its sample. The chain has TRBV7-2 and TRBJ2-1; 7 nucleotides align to TRBD2. V shed 2 bases, J shed 4 bases, and the junction held 5 bases outside the gene matches. From germline, CDR1 is SGHTA and CDR2 FQGNSA. The CDR3 loop spans 15 amino acids. Written as DNA, the CDR3 is TGTGCCAGCAGCTTACTGAGCGGGGCTTACAATGAGCAGTTCTTC. Its translation: CASSLLSGAYNEQFF.

This clone was observed a few times. This rearrangement joins TRBV18 to TRBJ1-5, with 7 bases lining up with TRBD1. Germline CDR1 KGHSH, CDR2 LQKENI. The length of the CDR3 is 15 residues. The J segment lost 3 bases and the V segment lost 5 bases, leaving 7 bases of the junction unmatched. DNA of the CDR3: TGTGCCAGCTCAGACCAGGGACAGAACAATCAGCCCCAGCATTTT. It is translated as CASSDQGQNNQPQHF.